This TCR beta chain was sequenced in a study of T-cell memory formation after mild COVID-19. The length of the CDR3 is 13 residues. Trimming took 4 bases from V and 6 from J; bases not matched to a gene: 4. Germline assignment: CDR1 SEHNR and CDR2 FQNEAQ (reference sequence). TCRdb processed the 5' RACE reads anew with MiXCR; each CDR3 protein has one entry. The sample lists approximately 580,000 distinct CDR3 sequences, about 20% occurring once. This chain connects TRBV7-9 to TRBJ2-7, with TRBD2 matching over 9 bases. This TCR was recovered from an adult woman who had mild COVID-19 (a few samples of this study predate the infection). Cell type and time point are not known. Sequenced: PBMCs or a T cell subset sorted from them (not recorded which). This CDR3 is CASSSGLATEQYF. DNA for the CDR3: TGTGCCAGCAGCTCGGGACTAGCTACCGAGCAGTACTTC.